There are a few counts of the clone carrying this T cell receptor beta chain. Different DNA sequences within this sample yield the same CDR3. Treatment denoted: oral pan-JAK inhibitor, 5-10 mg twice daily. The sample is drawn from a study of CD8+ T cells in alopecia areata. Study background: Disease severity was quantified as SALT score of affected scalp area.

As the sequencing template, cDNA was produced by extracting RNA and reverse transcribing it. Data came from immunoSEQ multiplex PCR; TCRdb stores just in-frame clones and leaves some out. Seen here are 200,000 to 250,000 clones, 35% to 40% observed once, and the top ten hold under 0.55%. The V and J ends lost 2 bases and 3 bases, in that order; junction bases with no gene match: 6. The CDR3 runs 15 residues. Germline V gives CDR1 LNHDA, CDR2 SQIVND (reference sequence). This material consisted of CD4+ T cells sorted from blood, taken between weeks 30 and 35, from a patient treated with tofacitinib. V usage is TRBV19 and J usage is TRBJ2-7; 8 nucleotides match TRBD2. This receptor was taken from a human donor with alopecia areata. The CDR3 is CASSIQAGGRYEQYF. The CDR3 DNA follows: TGTGCCAGTAGTATACAGGCGGGAGGCCGCTACGAGCAGTACTTC.